Listed below are T cell receptor beta chains from one sample, sequenced in a study of T cell changes during pregnancy in multiple sclerosis. Some clones are missing from TCRdb's copy, which holds only in-frame ones; the method was immunoSEQ multiplex PCR. The sample holds 85,000 to 130,000 clones, 91% seen once. This specimen was peripheral blood, taken before pregnancy. These receptors were obtained from a female donor with multiple sclerosis, enrolled in a pregnancy study. Each CDR3 is given with its conserved first and last residue. The D gene is left open where the match is weak. Clone size, where shown, is once, few, many, or a class for clones that have expanded.

>-|TRBJ2-1|TRBV18|TRBD2
CASSPLAGGNEQFF
TGTGCCAGCTCACCACTAGCGGGAGGCAATGAGCAGTTCTTC
>-|TRBJ1-1|TRBV19|-
CASNSAAGALNTEAFF
TGTGCCTCGAACTCGGCGGCAGGGGCACTTAACACTGAAGCTTTCTTT
>-|TRBJ2-3|TRBV5-3|-
CARSYQVSVRVTDTQYF
TGTGCCAGAAGCTACCAGGTTTCGGTCAGGGTCACAGATACGCAGTATTTT
>-|TRBJ2-2|TRBV27|TRBD1
CASRDARGSYTGELFF
TGTGCCAGCAGGGACGCCAGGGGGAGTTACACCGGGGAGCTGTTTTTT
>-|TRBJ2-2|TRBV5-5|TRBD1
CASSLTPTGVGTGELFF
TGTGCCAGCAGCTTGACTCCTACAGGGGTAGGGACCGGGGAGCTGTTTTTT
>-|TRBJ2-2|TRBV5-4|-
CASVGQNTGELFF
TGTGCCAGCGTGGGGCAGAACACCGGGGAGCTGTTTTTT
>-|TRBJ2-1|TRBV5-1|TRBD2
CASSLPWTSGGSYNEQFF
TGCGCCAGCAGCTTGCCCTGGACTAGCGGGGGTTCATACAATGAGCAGTTCTTC
>-|TRBJ2-1|TRBV5-1|-
CASNLETSSHNEQFF
TGCGCCAGCAATCTCGAGACTAGTTCCCACAATGAGCAGTTCTTC
>-|TRBJ1-2|TRBV7-9|-
CASSRPGTGDGYTF
TGTGCCAGCAGCAGACCCGGGACTGGCGATGGCTACACCTTC
>-|TRBJ2-1|TRBV15|-
CATSTQGSHYNEQFF
TGTGCCACCAGCACGCAGGGGAGCCACTACAATGAGCAGTTCTTC
>-|TRBJ2-3|TRBV27|-
CASSLSGRDTQYF
TGTGCCAGCAGTTTATCCGGGAGAGATACGCAGTATTTT
>-|TRBJ1-1|TRBV19|-
CASGTGFGTEAFF
TGTGCCAGTGGAACAGGGTTCGGCACTGAAGCTTTCTTT
>-|TRBJ2-3|TRBV7-2|-
CASSLSVSATDTQYF
TGTGCCAGCAGCTTATCCGTAAGCGCCACAGATACGCAGTATTTT
>-|TRBJ1-5|TRBV7-2|TRBD1
CASSDLTGYGQPQHF
TGTGCCAGCAGCGATTTGACAGGGTACGGCCAGCCCCAGCATTTT
>-|TRBJ2-1|TRBV6-5|-
CASSRIFVQDEQFF
TGTGCCAGCAGCCGGATATTCGTTCAGGATGAGCAGTTCTTC
>-|TRBJ1-2|TRBV6-1|-
CASRNREPDYGYTF
TGTGCCAGCAGGAACAGGGAACCAGACTATGGCTACACCTTC
>-|TRBJ2-5|TRBV9|-
CASSVAAGLGETQYF
TGTGCCAGCAGCGTAGCTGCAGGGCTGGGCGAGACCCAGTACTTC
>-|TRBJ2-1|TRBV6-5|-
CASSADPSGYEQFF
TGTGCCAGCAGTGCCGATCCTTCTGGCTATGAGCAGTTCTTC
>-|TRBJ2-3|TRBV29-1|TRBD1
CSVADYNRGLSDTQYF
TGCAGCGTTGCTGATTACAACAGGGGGCTCTCAGATACGCAGTATTTT
>-|TRBJ1-2|TRBV5-4|TRBD1
CASSLRQGGFIGYTF
TGTGCCAGCAGCCTTCGACAGGGTGGGTTTATTGGCTACACCTTC
>-|TRBJ2-7|TRBV2|TRBD2
CASTASGLTPNEQYF
TGTGCCAGCACCGCTTCGGGACTAACCCCCAACGAGCAGTACTTC
>-|TRBJ1-1|TRBV5-6|-
CASSLDSGAPSPVEAFF
TGTGCCAGCAGCTTGGATTCAGGGGCGCCTTCACCGGTTGAAGCTTTCTTT
>once|TRBJ1-4|TRBV5-1|-
CASSLGRTATNEKLFF
TGCGCCAGCAGCTTGGGCCGGACTGCAACTAATGAAAAACTGTTTTTT
>-|TRBJ2-5|TRBV29-1|TRBD2
CSVEDGWGLAVKETQYF
TGCAGCGTTGAAGATGGATGGGGACTAGCGGTAAAAGAGACCCAGTACTTC
>-|TRBJ2-7|TRBV29-1|-
CSVEFRVQGEQYF
TGCAGCGTTGAGTTCAGGGTTCAGGGCGAGCAGTACTTC
>-|TRBJ1-4|TRBV27|-
CASSLGGKLFF
TGTGCCAGCAGTTTAGGAGGAAAACTGTTTTTT